These T cell receptor beta chains were read from a single sample in a study of T cell responses to AZD1222 COVID-19 vaccine. Generated by immunoSEQ multiplex PCR, the TCRdb table keeps only in-frame clones and is missing some. The sample has approximately 150,000 clones, 80% to 95% seen once. Sequences were derived from peripheral blood, sampled 28 days after the second AZD1222 dose. All receptors come from an adult who received the AZD1222 COVID-19 vaccine. Each CDR3 is given with its conserved first and last residue. A D gene is named only where the DNA matches it firmly. Rows give clone size only sometimes, using once, few, many, or a class for an expanded clone.

>TRBJ1-6|TRBV7-8|NA|NA
TGTGCCAGCAGCTTAGCGACCCAGGGGTTTGGTTCACCCCTCCACTTT
CASSLATQGFGSPLHF
>TRBJ2-1|TRBV7-9|NA|TRBD1
TGTGCCAGCAGCCTAATTCCGGGACAGGGTCTGGATGAGCAGTTCTTC
CASSLIPGQGLDEQFF
>TRBJ1-2|TRBV9|NA|NA
TGTGCCAGCAGCGTAGCTACAACCTTATATGGCTACACCTTC
CASSVATTLYGYTF
>TRBJ2-2|TRBV7-2|once|NA
TGTGCCAGCAGCTTAGCCGGGAGTCCCGGGGAGCTGTTTTTT
CASSLAGSPGELFF
>TRBJ2-2|TRBV11-3|NA|TRBD2
TGTGCCAGCAGCTTATCTAGCGGGAGCCCCGACACCGGGGAGCTGTTTTTT
CASSLSSGSPDTGELFF
>TRBJ2-1|TRBV21-1|NA|NA
TGTGCCAGCAGCAAATCGGACAGGGACGATGAGCAGTTCTTC
CASSKSDRDDEQFF
>TRBJ1-4|TRBV2|NA|NA
TGTGCCAGCGCCGTTGCAACTAATGAAAAACTGTTTTTT
CASAVATNEKLFF
>TRBJ2-1|TRBV6-1|NA|NA
TGTGCCAGCAGTGAAGTCTACAATGAGCAGTTCTTC
CASSEVYNEQFF
>TRBJ1-6|TRBV19|NA|TRBD1
TGTGCCAGTAGTCCCAGGACAGGGAACAATTCACCCCTCCACTTT
CASSPRTGNNSPLHF
>TRBJ1-2|TRBV5-4|NA|NA
TGTGCCAGCAGCATTCAACTACAGGGATACTATGGCTACACCTTC
CASSIQLQGYYGYTF
>TRBJ1-1|TRBV12-3/TRBV12-4|NA|NA
TGTGCCAGCGCCGGGGCAGGGTACACTGAAGCTTTCTTT
CASAGAGYTEAFF
>TRBJ1-5|TRBV3-1/TRBV3-2|NA|NA
TGTGCCAGCAGCCAAGGAGTTGGCAATCAGCCCCAGCATTTT
CASSQGVGNQPQHF
>TRBJ2-3|TRBV19|NA|TRBD2
TGTGCCAGTAGTAACAGCGGGAGAGATACGCAGTATTTT
CASSNSGRDTQYF
>TRBJ1-2|TRBV9|NA|NA
TGTGCCAGCAACCCGACTAACTATGGCTACACCTTC
CASNPTNYGYTF
>TRBJ1-1|TRBV6-6|NA|NA
TGTGCCAGCAGTTACCCTACCGACAGCCTGAACACTGAAGCTTTCTTT
CASSYPTDSLNTEAFF
>TRBJ1-1|TRBV6-5|once|NA
TGTGCCAGCAGCGCTGGACAGATTAACACTGAAGCTTTCTTT
CASSAGQINTEAFF
>TRBJ2-1|TRBV30|NA|TRBD2
TGTGCCTGGGGTCTAGCGGGAGGGCCAAATGAGCAGTTCTTC
CAWGLAGGPNEQFF
>TRBJ1-6|TRBV21-1|NA|NA
TGTGCCAGCAGCAAAGTTTGCAGGGGGAATAATTCACCCCTCCACTTT
CASSKVCRGNNSPLHF
>TRBJ2-7|TRBV10-3|NA|NA
TGTGCCAGTGGGACTCGCGAGCAGTACTTC
CASGTREQYF
>TRBJ2-4|TRBV5-4|NA|NA
TGTGCCAGCAGCTCCAGAGGGGTGTCCAAAAACATTCAGTACTTC
CASSSRGVSKNIQYF
>TRBJ2-3|TRBV4-2|NA|NA
TGTGCCAGCAGCCAAGGGCGGGATCCAGATACGCAGTATTTT
CASSQGRDPDTQYF
>TRBJ2-7|TRBV11-2|once|TRBD2
TGTGCCAGCAGCCGCCGGGGAGGGAGGGACTCCGAGCAGTACTTC
CASSRRGGRDSEQYF
>TRBJ2-4|TRBV3-1/TRBV3-2|once|NA
TGTGCCAGCAGCCGGGGACCTTCTAAAAACATTCAGTACTTC
CASSRGPSKNIQYF
>TRBJ2-2|TRBV6-5|NA|TRBD2
TGTGCCAGCAGCTTAGCGGGAGCGGAGGCCGGGGAGCTGTTTTTT
CASSLAGAEAGELFF
>TRBJ2-1|TRBV27|NA|NA
TGTGCCAGCAGTTTTGCCAACTCCATACAATTCTTC
CASSFANSIQFF
>TRBJ1-1|TRBV11-2|NA|TRBD1
TGTGCCAGCCGCCTTGGACAGGGGGGGACTGAAGCTTTCTTT
CASRLGQGGTEAFF
>TRBJ2-1|TRBV29-1|NA|NA
TGCAGCGTGGGTGGGGCCCCCTACAATGAGCAGTTCTTC
CSVGGAPYNEQFF
>TRBJ2-7|TRBV6-5|NA|NA
TGTGCCAGCAGTTACTCTTTGGGGCTCTACGAGCAGTACTTC
CASSYSLGLYEQYF
>TRBJ1-4|TRBV19|NA|TRBD1
TGTGCCAGTACGGGAAGTTGGGACAGAAGTGAAAAACTGTTTTTT
CASTGSWDRSEKLFF
>TRBJ1-1|TRBV12-3/TRBV12-4|NA|NA
TGTGCCAGCATCCTGGGGAACACTGAAGCTTTCTTT
CASILGNTEAFF
>TRBJ2-3|TRBV30|NA|TRBD2
TGTGCCTGGGGGGGGACTAGCGCTGATACGCAGTATTTT
CAWGGTSADTQYF
>TRBJ1-2|TRBV5-1|NA|TRBD1
TGCGCCAGCAGCTTGGAGGGGGCATACGGCTACACCTTC
CASSLEGAYGYTF
>TRBJ1-6|TRBV6-1|NA|NA
TGTGCCAGCAGTGACCGACAGCTTAATTCACCCCTCCACTTT
CASSDRQLNSPLHF
>TRBJ2-7|TRBV10-3|NA|TRBD2
TGTGCCATCAGTGAAGGGCTAGCGGGAATCAACGAGCAGTACTTC
CAISEGLAGINEQYF
>TRBJ1-2|TRBV18|NA|NA
TGTGCCAGCTCACACCTGAGGGGGGAATTAGGAGCTGACTATGGCTACACCTTC
CASSHLRGELGADYGYTF
>TRBJ2-1|TRBV5-4|NA|NA
TGTGCCAGCAGCTTGACTGGAGCCTACAATGAGCAGTTCTTC
CASSLTGAYNEQFF
>TRBJ2-7|TRBV5-1|NA|TRBD1
TGCGCCAGCAGCCTGGGACAGGGTTTCAGCTACGAGCAGTACTTC
CASSLGQGFSYEQYF
>TRBJ1-2|TRBV28|NA|NA
TGTGCCAGCAGTTTAGAGGGGGATCCCTATGGCTACACCTTC
CASSLEGDPYGYTF
>TRBJ2-7|TRBV5-6|NA|TRBD1
TGTGCCAGCGAACCGGGACAGGGCTCCTACGAGCAGTACTTC
CASEPGQGSYEQYF